This T cell receptor beta chain was sequenced for a study of T cell repertoires in cytomegalovirus infection. General study points: The ex vivo response showed dominance by HLA-C-restricted CMV-specific TCR beta clonotypes.

In TCRdb, the reads were re-called with MiXCR into one record per CDR3 protein. The sample yields a few hundred thousand distinct CDR3 sequences, around 40% seen once. Worth noting for this clonotype: The antigen is not known.

There are 13 residues in the CDR3. The germline CDR1 and CDR2 sequences are MNHEY and SVGEGT. V was trimmed by 5 bases and J by 3 bases, leaving 11 bases between them. The receptor comes from a human donor in good health (CMV status not recorded). Some clones in this sample may be carry-over from other donors' samples. This chain uses TRBV6-2 or TRBV6-3 with TRBJ2-7; tentatively, D is TRBD1 (6 bases). The source was cultured PBMCs, collected from culture after CMV antigen stimulation. CDR3 loop: CASSTPGVYEQYF. CDR3 nucleotide sequence: TGTGCCAGCAGTACCCCAGGGGTCTACGAGCAGTACTTC.